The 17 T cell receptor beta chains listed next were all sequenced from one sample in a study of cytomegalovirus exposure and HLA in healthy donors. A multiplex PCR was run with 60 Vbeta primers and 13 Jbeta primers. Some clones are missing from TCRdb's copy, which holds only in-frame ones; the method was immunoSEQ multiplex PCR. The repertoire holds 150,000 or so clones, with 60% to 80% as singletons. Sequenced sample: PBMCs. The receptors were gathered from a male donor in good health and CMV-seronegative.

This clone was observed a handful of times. CDR3 nucleotides: TGTGCCAGCAGTTTATGGGAGGGGGCCGGCACTGAAGCTTTCTTT. Amino acid sequence: CASSLWEGAGTEAFF. The rearrangement links TRBV28 to TRBJ1-1; TRBD1 aligns across 7 bases. Germline V gene lookup returns CDR1 MDHEN and CDR2 SYDVKM. The length of the CDR3 is 15 residues. Trimming took 0 bases from V and 4 from J; bases not matched to a gene: 5. Supplemented by reference TRBV28 and TRBJ1-1, the full variable domain reads DVKVTQSSRYLVKRTGEKVFLECVQDMDHENMFWYRQDPGLGLRLIYFSYDVKMKEKGDIPEGYSVSREKKERFSLILESASTNQTSMYLCASSLWEGAGTEAFFGQGTRLTVV.

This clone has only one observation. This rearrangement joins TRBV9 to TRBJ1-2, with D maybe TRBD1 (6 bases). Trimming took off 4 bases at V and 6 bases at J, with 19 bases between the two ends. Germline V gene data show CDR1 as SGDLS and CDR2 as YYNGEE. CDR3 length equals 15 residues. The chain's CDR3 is CASSPRLWGGDGYTF. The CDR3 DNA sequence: TGTGCCAGCAGCCCGAGGTTATGGGGGGGCGATGGCTACACCTTC.

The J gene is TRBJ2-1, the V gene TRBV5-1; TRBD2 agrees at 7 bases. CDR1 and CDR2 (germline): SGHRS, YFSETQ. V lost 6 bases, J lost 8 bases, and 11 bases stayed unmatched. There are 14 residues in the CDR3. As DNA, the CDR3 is TGCGCCAGCACTTGGGGGGAGGGCCTCGATGAGCAGTTCTTC. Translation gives CASTWGEGLDEQFF.

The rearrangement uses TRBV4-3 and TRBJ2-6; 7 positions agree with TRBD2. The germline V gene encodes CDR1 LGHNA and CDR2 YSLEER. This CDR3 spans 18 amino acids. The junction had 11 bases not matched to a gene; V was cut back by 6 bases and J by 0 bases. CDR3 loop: CASSPLLAGVSGANVLTF. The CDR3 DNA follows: TGCGCCAGCAGTCCTCTCTTGGCGGGAGTCTCTGGGGCCAACGTCCTGACTTTC.

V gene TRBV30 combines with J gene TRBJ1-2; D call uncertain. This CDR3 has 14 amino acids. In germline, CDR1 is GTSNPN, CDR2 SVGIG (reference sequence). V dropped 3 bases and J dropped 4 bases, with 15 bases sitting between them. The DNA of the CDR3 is TGTGCCTGGAGCATGGAGGGTAACTCCTATGGCTACACCTTC. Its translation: CAWSMEGNSYGYTF. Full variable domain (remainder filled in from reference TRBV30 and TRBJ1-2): SQTIHQWPATLVQPVGSPLSLECTVEGTSNPNLYWYRQAAGRGLQLLFYSVGIGQISSEVPQNLSASRPQDRQFILSSKKLLLSDSGFYLCAWSMEGNSYGYTFGSGTRLTVV.

The CDR3, as DNA: TGTGCCAGTAGTAATGTGGCGGGAGCCAACAAAGGGTACAATGAGCAGTTCTTC. Translating gives CASSNVAGANKGYNEQFF. The chain has TRBV19 and TRBJ2-1; 7 bases map to TRBD2. This CDR3 spans 18 amino acids. Losses at the gene ends were 4 bases for V and 4 bases for J; bases not matched to a gene: 16. The germline CDR1 and CDR2 sequences are LNHDA and SQIVND (reference sequence).

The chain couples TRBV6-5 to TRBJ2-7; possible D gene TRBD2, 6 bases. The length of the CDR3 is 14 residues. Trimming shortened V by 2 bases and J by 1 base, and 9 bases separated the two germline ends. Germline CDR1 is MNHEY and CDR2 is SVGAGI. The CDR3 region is CASSYRRESYEQYF. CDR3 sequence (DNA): TGTGCCAGCAGTTACCGGAGGGAGTCCTACGAGCAGTACTTC.

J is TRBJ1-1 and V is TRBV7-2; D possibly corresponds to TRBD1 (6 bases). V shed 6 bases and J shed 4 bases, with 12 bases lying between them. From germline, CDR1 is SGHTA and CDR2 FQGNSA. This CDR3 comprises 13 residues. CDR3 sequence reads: CASSRDTPTEAFF. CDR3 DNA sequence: TGTGCCAGCAGTCGGGACACCCCCACTGAAGCTTTCTTT.

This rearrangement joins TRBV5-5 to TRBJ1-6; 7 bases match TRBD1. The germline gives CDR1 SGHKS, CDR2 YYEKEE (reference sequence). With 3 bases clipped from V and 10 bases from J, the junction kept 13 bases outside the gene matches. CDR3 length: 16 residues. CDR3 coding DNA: TGTGCCAGCAGCTGGCAAGGGGGCGCAGAGCGCTCACCCCTCCACTTT. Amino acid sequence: CASSWQGGAERSPLHF. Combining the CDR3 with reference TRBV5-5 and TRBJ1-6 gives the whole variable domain DAGVTQSPTHLIKTRGQQVTLRCSPISGHKSVSWYQQVLGQGPQFIFQYYEKEERGRGNFPDRFSARQFPNYSSELNVNALLLGDSALYLCASSWQGGAERSPLHFGNGTRLTVT.

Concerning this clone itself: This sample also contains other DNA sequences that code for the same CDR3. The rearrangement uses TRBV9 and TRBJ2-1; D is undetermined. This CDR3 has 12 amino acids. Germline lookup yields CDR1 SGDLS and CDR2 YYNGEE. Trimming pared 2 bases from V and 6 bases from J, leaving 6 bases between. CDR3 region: CASSVAGNEQFF. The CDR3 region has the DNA TGTGCCAGCAGCGTTGCCGGCAATGAGCAGTTCTTC.

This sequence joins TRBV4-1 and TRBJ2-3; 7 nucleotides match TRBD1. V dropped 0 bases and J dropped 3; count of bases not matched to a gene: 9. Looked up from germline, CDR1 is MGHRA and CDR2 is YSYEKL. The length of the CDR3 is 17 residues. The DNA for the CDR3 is TGCGCCAGCAGCCAAGATAGGAGGACAGGAGGTACAGATACGCAGTATTTT. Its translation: CASSQDRRTGGTDTQYF.

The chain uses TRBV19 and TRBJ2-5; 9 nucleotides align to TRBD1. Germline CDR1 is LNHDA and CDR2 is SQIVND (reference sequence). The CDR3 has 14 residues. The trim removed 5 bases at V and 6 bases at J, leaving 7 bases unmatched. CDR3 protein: CASSAGQGFQTQYF. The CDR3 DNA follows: TGTGCCAGTAGTGCAGGACAGGGGTTCCAGACCCAGTACTTC.

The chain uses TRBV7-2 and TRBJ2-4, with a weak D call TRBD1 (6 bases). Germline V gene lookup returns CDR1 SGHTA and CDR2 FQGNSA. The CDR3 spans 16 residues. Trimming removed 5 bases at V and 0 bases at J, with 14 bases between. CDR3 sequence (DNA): TGTGCCAGCAGCCAAGGACAGAACTTAGCCAAAAACATTCAGTACTTC. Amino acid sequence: CASSQGQNLAKNIQYF.

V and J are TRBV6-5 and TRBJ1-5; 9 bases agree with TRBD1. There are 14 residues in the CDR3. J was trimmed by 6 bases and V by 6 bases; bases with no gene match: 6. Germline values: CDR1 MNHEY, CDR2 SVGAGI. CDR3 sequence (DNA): TGTGCCAGCAGGGGGACAGGGAGGGGTCAGCCCCAGCATTTT. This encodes CASRGTGRGQPQHF.

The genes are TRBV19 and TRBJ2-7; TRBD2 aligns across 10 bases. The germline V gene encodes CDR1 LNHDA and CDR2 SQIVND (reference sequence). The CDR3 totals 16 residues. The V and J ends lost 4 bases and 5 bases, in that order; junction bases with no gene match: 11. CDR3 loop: CASSTRGVAGGDEQYF. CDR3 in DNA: TGTGCCAGTAGTACCCGGGGGGTAGCGGGAGGAGACGAGCAGTACTTC.

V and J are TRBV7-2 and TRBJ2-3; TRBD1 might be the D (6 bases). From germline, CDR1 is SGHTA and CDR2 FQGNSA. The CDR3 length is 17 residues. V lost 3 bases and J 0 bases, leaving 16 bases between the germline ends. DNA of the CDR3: TGTGCCAGCAGCTTCCCTCAGGGGAGTGGAAGCACAGATACGCAGTATTTT. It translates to CASSFPQGSGSTDTQYF.

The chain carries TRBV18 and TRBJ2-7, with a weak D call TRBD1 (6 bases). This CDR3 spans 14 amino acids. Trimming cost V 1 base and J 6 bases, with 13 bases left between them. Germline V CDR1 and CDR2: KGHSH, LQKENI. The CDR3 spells CASSPRREGGEQYF. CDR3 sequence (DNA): TGTGCCAGCTCACCACGACGAGAAGGGGGCGAGCAGTACTTC. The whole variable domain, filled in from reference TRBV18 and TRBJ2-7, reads NAGVMQNPRHLVRRRGQEARLRCSPMKGHSHVYWYRQLPEEGLKFMVYLQKENIIDESGMPKERFSAEFPKEGPSILRIQQVVRGDSAAYFCASSPRREGGEQYFGPGTRLTVT.